A selection of T cell receptor beta chains follows, all from one sample in a study of T-cell reconstitution after alpha-beta-depleted transplantation in children. TCRdb re-called the PCR reads with MiXCR, one entry per CDR3 protein. The profile shows approximately 500,000 distinct CDR3 sequences, roughly 27% of them singletons. The specimen was PBMCs, collected before TCRalphabeta/CD19-depleted stem cell transplant. These receptors were taken from a boy under two years old with Wiskott-Aldrich syndrome, due to receive a stem cell transplant. Each CDR3 is given with its conserved first and last residue. Each record gives: D gene, clone size, V gene, J gene, CDR3 protein, CDR3 DNA. The D gene is left open where the match is weak. Expanded clones are given a class, and other clones once, few, many or no size at all.

NA	NA	TRBV18	TRBJ2-1	CASSPGHDEQFF	TGTGCCAGCTCACCTGGACACGATGAGCAGTTCTTC
NA	NA	TRBV20-1	TRBJ1-1	CSARTANTEAFF	TGCAGTGCTAGGACAGCGAACACTGAAGCTTTCTTT
TRBD1	few	TRBV11-2	TRBJ2-5	CASSLRGTGGSMGETQYF	TGTGCCAGCAGCTTAAGGGGGACAGGGGGCAGTATGGGCGAGACCCAGTACTTC
TRBD2	NA	TRBV7-2	TRBJ2-7	CASSLIAGPYEQYF	TGTGCCAGCAGCCTCATAGCGGGCCCCTACGAGCAGTACTTC
NA	NA	TRBV7-2	TRBJ2-1	CASSRGVTEQFF	TGTGCCAGCAGCCGCGGGGTAACTGAGCAGTTCTTC
NA	NA	TRBV28	TRBJ2-5	CASPQETQYF	TGTGCCAGCCCACAAGAGACCCAGTACTTC
NA	NA	TRBV7-2	TRBJ2-1	CASTWQIRSSYNEQFF	TGTGCCAGCACTTGGCAGATCCGGAGCTCCTACAATGAGCAGTTCTTC
NA	NA	TRBV6-5	TRBJ2-7	CASSYKRSSYEQYF	TGTGCCAGCAGTTACAAGCGGAGCTCCTACGAGCAGTACTTC
NA	once	TRBV9	TRBJ1-2	CASSRGPDHYTF	TGTGCCAGCAGCCGGGGCCCCGACCACTACACCTTC
NA	few	TRBV21-1	TRBJ2-1	CASSKALGLRLSYNEQFF	TGTGCCAGCAGCAAAGCACTTGGGCTTCGGCTCTCCTACAATGAGCAGTTCTTC
NA	few	TRBV29-1	TRBJ2-7	CSVYLGGLEQYF	TGCAGCGTATATCTTGGTGGGTTAGAGCAGTACTTC
NA	NA	TRBV4-1	TRBJ1-2	CASSQKESPRGYTF	TGCGCCAGCAGCCAAAAGGAGTCTCCCCGAGGCTACACCTTC
NA	NA	TRBV7-6	TRBJ2-7	CASSYTPEMDSYEQYF	TGTGCCAGCAGCTACACGCCCGAAATGGACTCCTACGAGCAGTACTTC
TRBD1	few	TRBV4-1	TRBJ2-7	CASRRQGAGSYEQYF	TGCGCCAGCAGGCGACAGGGTGCCGGCTCCTACGAGCAGTACTTC
NA	NA	TRBV28	TRBJ2-3	CAIPDTQYF	TGTGCCATACCAGATACGCAGTATTTT
NA	NA	TRBV28	TRBJ2-2	CASSLSGYSGELFF	TGTGCCAGCAGTTTGTCCGGTTACTCCGGGGAGCTGTTTTTT
NA	NA	TRBV6-1	TRBJ2-5	CASSRARRETQYF	TGTGCCAGCAGCCGAGCCCGGCGAGAGACCCAGTACTTC
NA	NA	TRBV12-3/TRBV12-4	TRBJ2-7	CASSSQLGAYEQYF	TGTGCCAGCAGTTCCCAATTGGGAGCCTACGAGCAGTACTTC
NA	NA	TRBV11-3	TRBJ2-1	CASSLGNGNYNEQFF	TGTGCCAGCAGCTTAGGTAACGGGAACTACAATGAGCAGTTCTTC
TRBD2	few	TRBV29-1	TRBJ2-7	CSVALAGGSYEQYF	TGCAGCGTCGCACTAGCGGGAGGCTCCTACGAGCAGTACTTC
NA	NA	TRBV20-1	TRBJ2-1	CSARDLGPPNEQFF	TGCAGTGCTAGAGATCTAGGTCCGCCCAATGAGCAGTTCTTC
NA	NA	TRBV24-1	TRBJ2-6	CATRGDTTFSGANVLTF	TGTGCCACCAGGGGGGACACTACTTTCTCTGGGGCCAACGTCCTGACTTTC
NA	NA	TRBV7-8	TRBJ1-5	CASSPLPGLLNQPQHF	TGTGCCAGCAGCCCTTTACCGGGGTTGTTAAATCAGCCCCAGCATTTT
TRBD2	NA	TRBV7-9	TRBJ2-3	CASSLYLAGRDTQYF	TGTGCCAGCAGCTTATATCTAGCGGGACGGGATACGCAGTATTTT
TRBD2	few	TRBV3-1	TRBJ2-7	CASSQGPSGRAYEQYF	TGTGCCAGCAGCCAAGGTCCCAGCGGGAGGGCCTACGAGCAGTACTTC